Each of the 22 T cell receptor beta chains below was sequenced from the same sample in a study of memory CD4+ T cells and cytomegalovirus serostatus. The method was immunoSEQ multiplex PCR; TCRdb's version includes in-frame clones alone and lacks a portion of them. Here the sample spans tens of thousands of clones, 75% to 85% being singletons. Single viable CD3+CD4+CD8-CD45RO+ cells were sorted as the memory CD4+ T cells. Source material: memory CD4+ T cells from blood. These receptors all stem from an adult in good health and CMV-seronegative.

The gene calls are TRBV11-2 and TRBJ2-3, with a possible D match to TRBD2 (6 bases). This CDR3 is 15 amino acids long. In germline, CDR1 is SGHAT, CDR2 FQNNGV. Trimming cost V 5 bases and J 3 bases, with 15 bases left between them. CDR3 DNA: TGTGCCAGCAGCCAGCTAACTAGCAGGACAGATACGCAGTATTTT. Amino acids: CASSQLTSRTDTQYF.

The chain uses TRBV5-1 and TRBJ1-5; 8 bases align to TRBD1. Germline lookup yields CDR1 SGHRS and CDR2 YFSETQ. The J segment lost 7 bases and the V segment lost 0 bases, leaving 15 bases of the junction unmatched. This CDR3 has 18 amino acids. CDR3 nucleotides: TGCGCCAGCAGCTTGGAACCCCAAGGACAGGGAGAGGGGCAGCCCCAGCATTTT. It translates to CASSLEPQGQGEGQPQHF.

The gene calls are TRBV5-1 and TRBJ2-5, with 7 bases identical to TRBD2. CDR3 length: 16 residues. Germline lookup yields CDR1 SGHRS and CDR2 YFSETQ. V was clipped by 0 bases and J by 1 base; unmatched bases: 6. DNA for the CDR3: TGCGCCAGCAGCTTGGGGGGCGGGAGACTCCAAGAGACCCAGTACTTC. Its translation is CASSLGGGRLQETQYF. Variable domain in full (rest from reference TRBV5-1 and TRBJ2-5): KAGVTQTPRYLIKTRGQQVTLSCSPISGHRSVSWYQQTPGQGLQFLFEYFSETQRNKGNFPGRFSGRQFSNSRSEMNVSTLELGDSALYLCASSLGGGRLQETQYFGPGTRLLVL.

The genes are TRBV19 and TRBJ1-2; 10 bases fit TRBD1. The germline gives CDR1 LNHDA, CDR2 SQIVND (reference sequence). The CDR3 spans 13 residues. Trimming removed 9 bases from V and 5 bases from J; junction bases left unmatched: 6. This chain's CDR3 is CASETGGVYGYTF. The CDR3 nucleotides read TGTGCCAGCGAGACAGGGGGCGTGTATGGCTACACCTTC.

J is TRBJ2-1 and V is TRBV7-4; tentative D call: TRBD1 (5 bases). The germline gives CDR1 SGHVT, CDR2 SQSDAQ. V was trimmed by 4 bases and J by 0 bases, leaving 13 bases between them. The CDR3 is made up of 16 amino acids. The CDR3 reads CASSCGHTFSYNEQFF. The CDR3 DNA reads TGTGCCAGCAGCTGTGGACATACCTTCTCCTACAATGAGCAGTTCTTC. The full variable domain, rest sourced from reference TRBV7-4 and TRBJ2-1, is GAGVSQSPRYKVAKRGRDVALRCDSISGHVTLYWYRQTLGQGSEVLTYSQSDAQRDKSGRPSGRFSAERPERSVSTLKIQRTEQGDSAVYLCASSCGHTFSYNEQFFGPGTRLTVL.

The chain links TRBV4-3 to TRBJ2-3; D is unclear. Germline CDR1 LGHNA, CDR2 YSLEER. Trimming shortened V by 1 base and J by 5 bases, and 7 bases separated the two germline ends. This CDR3 has 13 residues. Here the CDR3 DNA reads TGCGCCAGCAGCCAAGTGAAAAGAGATACGCAGTATTTT. It specifies CASSQVKRDTQYF.

This clone was picked up one time. The V call is TRBV7-2, the J call TRBJ1-2, with TRBD1 as a possible D gene (5 bases). The V end lost 0 bases, the J end lost 2 bases, and 13 bases lay between the germline ends. This CDR3 comprises 16 residues. CDR1 is SGHTA, CDR2 FQGNSA, per germline. The CDR3 is CASSLALLGPNYGYTF. DNA for the CDR3: TGTGCCAGCAGCTTAGCGCTCCTGGGACCCAACTATGGCTACACCTTC.

The chain is built from TRBV5-1 and TRBJ1-2; weak D call: TRBD1 (5 bases). V lost 2 bases and J lost 4, with 9 bases in between. Germline loops: CDR1 SGHRS, CDR2 YFSETQ. The CDR3 covers 13 residues. CDR3 sequence (DNA): TGCGCCAGCAGCTTCAGGGACGGCTATGGCTACACCTTC. Its protein product is CASSFRDGYGYTF.

The rearrangement joins TRBV19 to TRBJ1-1; no clear D. Trimming pared 5 bases from V and 4 bases from J, leaving 8 bases between. The CDR3 spans 12 residues. The V gene's germline CDR1 is LNHDA and CDR2 SQIVND (reference sequence). The CDR3 loop is CASSSYATEAFF. CDR3 bases: TGTGCCAGTAGTTCGTATGCCACTGAAGCTTTCTTT.

This sequence joins TRBV7-3 and TRBJ2-1; 13 bases map to TRBD2. The CDR3 spans 16 residues. Germline V gene sequence: CDR1 SGHTA, CDR2 FQGTGA. V shed 3 bases and J 5 bases; nucleotides not matched to a gene: 4. For the CDR3, the DNA is TGTGCCAGCAGCTTTACGGGACTAGCGGGGCACAATGAGCAGTTCTTC. This gives the protein CASSFTGLAGHNEQFF.

The rearrangement uses TRBV7-2 and TRBJ2-3; a possible D gene is TRBD2 (5 bases). Deletions cut 5 bases from V and 6 bases from J, with 9 bases between. CDR1 is SGHTA and CDR2 is FQGNSA in the germline V gene. The CDR3 consists of 12 residues. For the CDR3, the DNA is TGTGCCAGCAGCCCATCGGGGGATACGCAGTATTTT. Encoded protein: CASSPSGDTQYF. Full variable domain (rest looked up from reference TRBV7-2 and TRBJ2-3): GAGVSQSPSNKVTEKGKDVELRCDPISGHTALYWYRQSLGQGLEFLIYFQGNSAPDKSGLPSDRFSAERTGGSVSTLTIQRTQQEDSAVYLCASSPSGDTQYFGPGTRLTVL.

The chain couples TRBV30 to TRBJ2-7, with 10 bases matching TRBD1. The CDR3 covers 18 residues. Unmatched junction bases numbered 19, after V lost 5 bases and J lost 3 bases. CDR1 is GTSNPN, CDR2 SVGIG, per germline (reference sequence). The CDR3 here is CAWATGTGDYRGGYEQYF. The CDR3 bases are TGTGCCTGGGCCACCGGGACAGGGGATTATCGGGGTGGCTACGAGCAGTACTTC.

The rearrangement links TRBV2 to TRBJ2-5, with TRBD2 matching 8 bases. The CDR3 totals 17 residues. The ends lost 8 bases at V and 5 bases at J; junction bases unmatched: 19. CDR1 is SNHLY, CDR2 FYNNEI, per germline. DNA for the CDR3: TGTGCCAGCCGGGAGGGAAGGGGAGCGGGAGCTGTGGAGACCCAGTACTTC. It encodes CASREGRGAGAVETQYF. The whole variable domain, filled in from reference TRBV2 and TRBJ2-5, reads EPEVTQTPSHQVTQMGQEVILRCVPISNHLYFYWYRQILGQKVEFLVSFYNNEISEKSEIFDDQFSVERPDGSNFTLKIRSTKLEDSAMYFCASREGRGAGAVETQYFGPGTRLLVL.

In its sample, this clone was seen a few times. The chain recombines TRBV28 with TRBJ1-5; 9 nucleotides align to TRBD1. The V and J ends lost 6 bases and 6 bases, in that order; junction bases with no gene match: 3. The length of the CDR3 is 13 residues. Germline V gene data show CDR1 as MDHEN and CDR2 as SYDVKM. DNA of the CDR3: TGTGCCAGCAGGGGGACAGGGACTCAGCCCCAGCATTTT. Encoded protein: CASRGTGTQPQHF.

This clone was detected a few times. This chain connects TRBV7-2 to TRBJ2-3; 8 bases align to TRBD2. The CDR3 has 18 amino acids. V lost 1 base and J lost 1; bases outside the gene matches: 10. CDR1 SGHTA and CDR2 FQGNSA come from the germline V gene. CDR3 bases: TGTGCCAGCAGCTTAGGGCTAGCGGGCGGTGGTCGCACAGATACGCAGTATTTT. This encodes CASSLGLAGGGRTDTQYF.

The chain couples TRBV18 to TRBJ2-3, with 10 bases identical to TRBD2. Germline CDR1 reads KGHSH; CDR2 reads LQKENI. The junction had 6 bases not matched to a gene; V was cut back by 0 bases and J by 9 bases. This CDR3 spans 15 amino acids. CDR3 DNA sequence: TGTGCCAGCTCACCACCGGCGCTAGCGGGAGCGACGCAGTATTTT. It is translated as CASSPPALAGATQYF.

Sample share makes this clone medium-sized. V is TRBV30 and J is TRBJ2-5; 10 nucleotides match TRBD1. The CDR3 extends over 13 amino acids. Trimming took 6 bases from V and 2 from J; bases not matched to a gene: 3. Germline CDR1 reads GTSNPN; CDR2 reads SVGIG (reference sequence). Here the CDR3 reads CACGQGGQETQYF. The CDR3 nucleotides read TGTGCCTGCGGACAGGGGGGACAAGAGACCCAGTACTTC.

This rearrangement joins TRBV5-4 to TRBJ2-1; TRBD2 is a possible D gene (5 bases). CDR3 length equals 13 residues. Germline CDR1 is SGHNT and CDR2 is YYREEE (reference sequence). Trimming shortened V by 0 bases and J by 12 bases, and 13 bases separated the two germline ends. The CDR3 region has the DNA TGTGCCAGCAGCTTGGGTTTGGGGAGAGGGCAGTTCTTC. Its translation is CASSLGLGRGQFF. Variable domain in full (rest from reference TRBV5-4 and TRBJ2-1): ETGVTQSPTHLIKTRGQQVTLRCSSQSGHNTVSWYQQALGQGPQFIFQYYREEENGRGNFPPRFSGLQFPNYSSELNVNALELDDSALYLCASSLGLGRGQFFGPGTRLTVL.

The rearrangement uses TRBV19 and TRBJ1-1, with 10 bases matching TRBD1. Looked up from germline, CDR1 is LNHDA and CDR2 is SQIVND (reference sequence). V gave up 0 bases and J gave up 5 bases; unmatched junction bases: 12. The CDR3 is 18 amino acids. CDR3 residues: CASSIDPGQGSLWTEAFF. The CDR3 nucleotides read TGTGCCAGTAGTATAGATCCGGGACAGGGGAGTTTGTGGACTGAAGCTTTCTTT.

J is TRBJ2-7 and V is TRBV7-2; 10 bases match TRBD1. The CDR3 has 15 residues. The J segment lost 6 bases and the V segment lost 1 base, leaving 6 bases of the junction unmatched. Germline CDR1 and CDR2: SGHTA and FQGNSA. The CDR3 DNA follows: TGTGCCAGCAGCTTAGAGGGGACAGGGGCGGTCGAGCAGTACTTC. It yields the protein CASSLEGTGAVEQYF.

This clone was counted between two and nine times. The rearrangement joins TRBV29-1 to TRBJ2-1; tentatively, D is TRBD2 (5 bases). The CDR3 is made up of 11 amino acids. Germline values: CDR1 SQVTM, CDR2 ANQGSEA. The V end was cut by 6 bases, the J end by 15 bases, with 18 bases between. The CDR3 DNA sequence: TGCAGCGTCGAGGGCAGGTCCCGAATGTTCTTC. It translates to CSVEGRSRMFF.

The rearrangement uses TRBV28 and TRBJ2-5, with a possible D match to TRBD2 (6 bases). The length of the CDR3 is 19 residues. Between the trimmed V and J ends, which lost 4 bases and 1 base, there was a span of 25 bases. The germline V gene encodes CDR1 MDHEN and CDR2 SYDVKM. CDR3 protein: CASSSGDLIDWDGQETQYF. The CDR3 bases are TGTGCCAGCAGTTCGGGAGACCTAATAGACTGGGATGGCCAAGAGACCCAGTACTTC.